Each of the 13 T cell receptor beta chains below was sequenced from the same sample in a study of patients and donors after allogeneic stem cell transplantation. Using its own MiXCR run on the RT-PCR reads, TCRdb lists one record per CDR3 protein. The sample shows 150,000 to 200,000 distinct CDR3 sequences, approximately 22% of them seen only once. Material: blood, either unsorted or a sorted T cell fraction (not recorded which). These receptors came from a human donor who was either an allogeneic HSCT recipient or a stem cell or donor lymphocyte infusion donor (not recorded which). It is not recorded whose cells these are; they may come from a transplant donor.

This clonotype was counted many times. The chain is built from TRBV6-5 and TRBJ1-1; D is ambiguous. Per the germline V gene, CDR1 is MNHEY and CDR2 is SVGAGI. The CDR3 length is 13 residues. With 0 bases removed from V and 3 bases from J, the gap between germline ends came to 5 bases. DNA of the CDR3: TGTGCCAGCAGTTACTCTGGGTACACTGAAGCTTTCTTT. Protein sequence: CASSYSGYTEAFF.

The sample holds a few counts of this clonotype. One end of the junction varies from germline; a read error may be responsible. The gene calls are TRBV10-3 and TRBJ1-5; D is possibly TRBD1 (6 bases). Germline V gene lookup returns CDR1 ENHRY and CDR2 SYGVKD. This CDR3 contains 13 residues. The CDR3, as DNA: TGTGCCATCAGCCCACAGGGCAACCAGCCCCAGCATTTT. The encoded protein is CAISPQGNQPQHF.

In this sample, this clonotype turned up a few times. The J gene is TRBJ1-1, the V gene TRBV3-1; D perhaps matches TRBD1 (5 bases). Germline V lookup: CDR1 LGHDT, CDR2 YNNKEL (reference sequence). The CDR3 length is 15 residues. V was pared by 2 bases and J by 0 bases, with 10 bases between. This CDR3 reads CASSQWGKMNTEAFF. The CDR3 bases are TGTGCCAGCAGCCAATGGGGGAAGATGAACACTGAAGCTTTCTTT.

The sample holds a few counts of this clonotype. The chain is built from TRBV21-1 and TRBJ2-2. TRBV21-1 counts as a pseudogene. This CDR3 is built from 14 residues. CDR3 region: CASKKYRNTGELFF. In DNA form, the CDR3 reads TGTGCCAGCAAGAAATACAGAAACACCGGGGAGCTGTTTTTT.

This clonotype has just a few counts. The rearrangement joins TRBV12-3 or TRBV12-4 to TRBJ1-1; D remains unclear. The CDR3 has 13 residues. V was cut by 6 bases and J by 6 bases, with 14 bases left in between. The CDR3 sequence: CASRPSKSAEAFF. The CDR3 DNA reads TGTGCCAGCAGACCTTCGAAAAGCGCTGAAGCTTTCTTT.

This clonotype has just a few counts. The chain employs TRBV4-2 and TRBJ2-7; D is uncertain. V lost 0 bases to trimming and J lost 4 bases, with 4 bases between them. CDR3 length: 12 residues. The germline CDR1 and CDR2 sequences are LGHNA and YNFKEQ. The CDR3 here is CASSQDGYEQYF. Here the CDR3 DNA reads TGTGCCAGCAGCCAAGACGGTTACGAGCAGTACTTC.

This clonotype has just a few counts. The chain uses TRBV29-1 and TRBJ2-1, with D tentatively TRBD1 (5 bases). Per germline, CDR1 SQVTM and CDR2 ANQGSEA. The CDR3 runs to 12 residues. V was clipped by 6 bases and J by 1 base, with 7 bases between them. In DNA, the CDR3 is TGCAGCGTCACAGGTTCCTACAATGAGCAGTTCTTC. Translated, it gives CSVTGSYNEQFF.

The gene calls are TRBV3-1 and TRBJ2-7; D not resolved. The CDR3 runs 11 residues. Germline V gene sequence: CDR1 LGHDT, CDR2 YNNKEL (reference sequence). V lost 4 bases to trimming and J lost 8 bases, with 9 bases between them. The CDR3 nucleotides are TGTGCCAGCAGCCGGACGAGCAAGCAGTACTTC. Translating it yields CASSRTSKQYF.

The CDR3 is CASTYSPLEGDRDEAFF. Written as DNA, the CDR3 is TGTGCCAGCACTTATTCACCCCTTGAGGGCGATCGGGACGAAGCTTTCTTT. The chain joins TRBV12-3 or TRBV12-4 to TRBJ1-1; tentative D call: TRBD1 (5 bases). This CDR3 spans 17 amino acids. Trimming left V 7 bases short and J 8 bases short, with 29 bases between.

The gene calls are TRBV4-2 and TRBJ2-1; D gene uncertain. The germline gives CDR1 LGHNA, CDR2 YNFKEQ. V lost 0 bases to trimming and J lost 9 bases, with 6 bases between them. The CDR3 contains 12 residues. Written as DNA, the CDR3 is TGTGCCAGCAGCCAAGATGACCGTGAGCAGTTCTTC. Translation: CASSQDDREQFF.

Many counts were recorded for this clonotype. The chain joins TRBV5-5 to TRBJ2-5; D may be TRBD1 (6 bases). V was cut by 5 bases and J by 3 bases, with 14 bases left in between. CDR1 SGHKS and CDR2 YYEKEE come from the germline V gene (reference sequence). This CDR3 comprises 14 residues. The DNA of the CDR3 is TGTGCCAGCAGTTCCCTGCGACAGGAAGAGACCCAGTACTTC. Protein: CASSSLRQEETQYF.

The chain carries TRBV20-1 and TRBJ2-4; 7 bases agree with TRBD1. V lost 6 bases, J lost 6 bases, and 8 bases stayed unmatched. The length of the CDR3 is 13 residues. Germline V gives CDR1 DFQATT, CDR2 SNEGSKA (reference sequence). The CDR3 DNA sequence: TGCAGTGCCCGGGACAGTTGGAGAAACATTCAGTACTTC. Its protein product is CSARDSWRNIQYF.

This clonotype was recorded a few times. The V and J genes are TRBV27 and TRBJ2-1; 16 bases are a match to TRBD2. Germline CDR1 MNHEY, CDR2 SMNVEV (reference sequence). With V trimmed by 6 bases and J by 8 bases, 10 bases remained unmatched. The CDR3 loop spans 17 amino acids. The CDR3, as DNA: TGTGCCAGCAGCCAGGGACTAGCGGGAGGGCGCGGGGATGAGCAGTTCTTC. Its translation: CASSQGLAGGRGDEQFF.